This entry features one T cell receptor (beta chain) sequence. Its matching antigen is unknown. The CDR3 length is 15 residues. Germline assignment: CDR1 ENHRY and CDR2 SYGVKD. V gave up 2 bases and J gave up 5 bases, with 15 bases separating them. The sample is drawn from a study of T cell responses to AZD1222 COVID-19 vaccine. TCRdb's table, derived via immunoSEQ multiplex PCR, lists solely in-frame clones and lacks some. The sample has 100,000 to 150,000 clones, more than 70% seen once. Overall study findings and caveats: At 160-218 and 743-854, vaccine-associated CD4 TCRs were dominant, and they spanned spike. Clonal diversity was possibly underestimated, and the donors were mostly white British, with more females. Nearly half of unique spike-specific TCRs reportedly avoided B.1.351 and B.1.1.7 mutated regions.

The receptor was derived from an adult who received the AZD1222 COVID-19 vaccine. The sequencing used peripheral blood, collected 28 days after the second AZD1222 dose. V is TRBV10-3 and J is TRBJ2-5; tentatively, D is TRBD2 (6 bases). For the CDR3, the DNA is TGTGCCATCAGTGAGGGGATGGGGGGTCCCGAGACCCAGTACTTC. It specifies CAISEGMGGPETQYF.